The clone carrying this T cell receptor (beta chain) was recorded many times. Its target is not known. This entry is derived from a study of T cells in Graves' hyperthyroidism and ophthalmopathy. The V and J ends lost 3 bases and 2 bases respectively, with 11 bases between them. Germline lookup yields CDR1 SNHLY and CDR2 FYNNEI. The CDR3 has 14 amino acids. RNA transcripts yielded amplified TCR beta CDR3 regions. A set of HTBI primers served as the primers for a first-round RT-PCR of the TCR CDR3. TCRdb re-derived calls from the multiplex PCR reads in MiXCR, one entry per CDR3 protein. The sample consists of roughly 380,000 distinct CDR3 sequences, roughly 12% of them appearing once. Regarding the study as a whole: Among clonotypes expanded in thyroid above 0.001, most were also found in blood.

The sequencing input was blood. This receptor was identified in a man younger than 45 with Graves' hyperthyroidism that later progressed to Graves' ophthalmopathy. This rearrangement joins TRBV2 to TRBJ2-7; the D gene could be TRBD1 or TRBD2 (5 bases each). The CDR3 DNA reads as TGTGCCAGCAGTGAGGGGGTTGGTCCCTACGAGCAGTACTTC. This encodes CASSEGVGPYEQYF.